A selection of T cell receptor beta chains follows, all from one sample in a study of cytomegalovirus exposure and HLA in healthy donors. TCRdb keeps only in-frame clones here, not all; method: immunoSEQ multiplex PCR. This table holds about 120,000 clones, roughly 80% found once. The sequencing input was PBMCs. These receptors came from a man between 45 and 60 years old in good health and CMV-seronegative. CDR3s include the opening cysteine and the closing phenylalanine or tryptophan. A D gene is named only where the DNA matches it firmly. Size tells how often a clone was seen (once, few, many) or the class of an expanded clone, and some rows leave it out.

TGTGCCAGCAGTTCAGGGGGCTTGTATGGCTACACCTTC	CASSSGGLYGYTF	TRBD1	TRBV7-2	TRBJ1-2	13	once
TGTGCCAGCAGTCCTTCGTTACAGGGACACGAGCAGTACTTC	CASSPSLQGHEQYF	.	TRBV27	TRBJ2-7	14	.
TGTGCCAGCAGCTTACTTCAGGATTTT	CASSLLQDF	.	TRBV5-8	TRBJ1-1	9	.
TGTGCCAGCAGCCGCGCGGGGACAGGGGAGAGGGGTGGAGCTTTCTTT	CASSRAGTGERGGAFF	TRBD1	TRBV7-2	TRBJ1-1	16	.
TGTGCCAGCAGCGCCGTCCACGAGCAGTACTTC	CASSAVHEQYF	.	TRBV9	TRBJ2-7	11	.
TGTGCCAGTACCCAACAGGCCGTCTCTGGAAACACCATATATTTT	CASTQQAVSGNTIYF	.	TRBV19	TRBJ1-3	15	.
TGTGCCTGGAACCGGGACAGGGGCCAGCCCCAGCATTTT	CAWNRDRGQPQHF	TRBD1	TRBV30	TRBJ1-5	13	.
TGCGCCAGCAGAGCCGGGACTAGCACAGATACGCAGTATTTT	CASRAGTSTDTQYF	.	TRBV5-1	TRBJ2-3	14	.
TGTGCCAGTAGTGACAGGGGGGGCTCTGGGGCCAACGTCCTGACTTTC	CASSDRGGSGANVLTF	TRBD1	TRBV19	TRBJ2-6	16	few
TGTGCCAGCAGTTACCAGACACGCGGGGAATCGAATGAGCAGTTCTTC	CASSYQTRGESNEQFF	.	TRBV6-5	TRBJ2-1	16	.
TGTGCCAGCAGTTGGAAGGGGGGGACTGGAAACACCATATATTTT	CASSWKGGTGNTIYF	.	TRBV7-2	TRBJ1-3	15	.
TGTGCCAGCAGCTTACGGGGAACTGGAAACACCATATATTTT	CASSLRGTGNTIYF	.	TRBV5-8	TRBJ1-3	14	.
TGCGCCAGCAGCTTGAAACAGGGGGAGCAGTACTTC	CASSLKQGEQYF	TRBD1	TRBV5-1	TRBJ2-7	12	few
TGTGCCAGCAGCTTGCCTAGCGGGAGGGGGGGGTCCTACGAGCAGTACTTC	CASSLPSGRGGSYEQYF	TRBD2	TRBV5-4	TRBJ2-7	17	.
TGCGCCAGCAGCTTGGGGACGGGGACCGGGGAGCTGTTTTTT	CASSLGTGTGELFF	.	TRBV5-1	TRBJ2-2	14	once
TGCGCCAGCAGCTTAGGGGTGAACACTGAAGCTTTCTTT	CASSLGVNTEAFF	.	TRBV5-1	TRBJ1-1	13	.
TGCGCCAGCAGCTTATACAGAACGTACGAGCAGTACTTC	CASSLYRTYEQYF	.	TRBV5-1	TRBJ2-7	13	.
TGTGCCAGCAGTTCACAGGGCTGGGATCAGCCCCAGCATTTT	CASSSQGWDQPQHF	.	TRBV27	TRBJ1-5	14	.
TGTGCCAGCAGTTTGTTACAGGGGGCCGGGGTGCAGTACTTC	CASSLLQGAGVQYF	TRBD1	TRBV27	TRBJ2-5	14	.
TGTGCCAGCAGCCCAACAAGGCGGCGTAACTATGGCTACACCTTC	CASSPTRRRNYGYTF	.	TRBV7-2	TRBJ1-2	15	.
TGTGCCAGCAGTACCGGACTAGCGGGAGTGCATGAGCAGTTCTTC	CASSTGLAGVHEQFF	TRBD2	TRBV28	TRBJ2-1	15	.
TGTGCCAGCAGCACCAATCGAGGGACAGCAAACCATTCCTACGAGCAGTACTTC	CASSTNRGTANHSYEQYF	TRBD1	TRBV7-4	TRBJ2-7	18	.
TGTGCCAGCAGTTACGGCCTCTCCTACGAGCAGTACTTC	CASSYGLSYEQYF	.	TRBV6-5	TRBJ2-7	13	.
TGTGCCAGTAGTATAGCAGACAGGGTCGGCACTGAAGCTTTCTTT	CASSIADRVGTEAFF	TRBD1	TRBV19	TRBJ1-1	15	.
TGTGCCAGTAGTTTTAGCGGGAGCTCCTACAATGAGCAGTTCTTC	CASSFSGSSYNEQFF	TRBD2	TRBV19	TRBJ2-1	15	.
TGTGCCAGCAGCTTGGGACTAGCCGGGGAGCTGTTTTTT	CASSLGLAGELFF	TRBD2	TRBV9	TRBJ2-2	13	.
TGTGCCAGTAGTATTGGGGGACTAGCGTTCGGCACAGATACGCAGTATTTT	CASSIGGLAFGTDTQYF	TRBD2	TRBV19	TRBJ2-3	17	few
TGCAGCGTTGTGCGACAGGGGAGCACAGATACGCAGTATTTT	CSVVRQGSTDTQYF	TRBD1	TRBV29-1	TRBJ2-3	14	.
TGTGCCAGCAGTAGGGGAGCGGGGGGGAAGAGTGATGAGCAGTTCTTC	CASSRGAGGKSDEQFF	TRBD2	TRBV11-1	TRBJ2-1	16	.
TGCGCCAGCAGCTTGGAGCGGGTCGGGGAGGAAAAACTGTTTTTT	CASSLERVGEEKLFF	.	TRBV5-1	TRBJ1-4	15	.
TGTGCCAGCGTACAGGGTGATCAGCCCCAGCATTTT	CASVQGDQPQHF	.	TRBV19	TRBJ1-5	12	few
TGTGCCAGCAGTAGGGGGTCGAATCAGCCCCAGCATTTT	CASSRGSNQPQHF	.	TRBV7-9	TRBJ1-5	13	.
TGTGCCAGCAGCTTAGTTGGGACCGGGACTGAGCACGAGCAGTACTTC	CASSLVGTGTEHEQYF	.	TRBV7-2	TRBJ2-7	16	.
TGTGCCAGCAGCTCCGGGACAGGGCAGGATGGCTACACCTTC	CASSSGTGQDGYTF	TRBD1	TRBV7-2	TRBJ1-2	14	.
TGCGCCAGCAGCTTGGGGCACGGGGGTGAAAAACTGTTTTTT	CASSLGHGGEKLFF	.	TRBV5-1	TRBJ1-4	14	.
TGTGCCAGCAGTTTAGGGACTCCGGAGACCCAGTACTTC	CASSLGTPETQYF	.	TRBV28	TRBJ2-5	13	.
TGTGCCAGCAGCTCTTTCACAGGGTTTACAGAGACCCAGTACTTC	CASSSFTGFTETQYF	.	TRBV7-9	TRBJ2-5	15	.
TGTGCCAGCAGCCGGGGGGCCTGTGAGCAGTTCTTC	CASSRGACEQFF	.	TRBV6-1	TRBJ2-1	12	.
TGTGCCAGCAGTTACGGGCGGGCAGCTAACTATGGCTACACCTTC	CASSYGRAANYGYTF	.	TRBV6-5	TRBJ1-2	15	few
TGTGCCAGAACAGGGGATATGAACACTGAAGCTTTCTTT	CARTGDMNTEAFF	TRBD1	TRBV2	TRBJ1-1	13	.
TGTGCCAGCAGCCCGACTTGGAATTCACCCCTCCACTTT	CASSPTWNSPLHF	.	TRBV28	TRBJ1-6	13	.
TGTGCCAGCAGCCAAGTACCGGGACAGGGCGATGAAAAACTGTTTTTT	CASSQVPGQGDEKLFF	TRBD1	TRBV4-2	TRBJ1-4	16	.
TGTGCCAGCTCACTGAGCCGGACGGGGACCTACGAGCAGTACTTC	CASSLSRTGTYEQYF	.	TRBV18	TRBJ2-7	15	few
TGTGCCAGCACCGATCGGCGGCAGAGCACAGATACGCAGTATTTT	CASTDRRQSTDTQYF	.	TRBV13	TRBJ2-3	15	once
TGTGCCAGCAGCTTAGGATGGGGAGACACTGAAGCTTTCTTT	CASSLGWGDTEAFF	.	TRBV11-2	TRBJ1-1	14	once
TGCGCCAGCAGTCCCGTGGAAGGGGGCGCGGGGAACGAGCAGTACTTC	CASSPVEGGAGNEQYF	.	TRBV23-1	TRBJ2-7	16	.